This is a list of T cell receptor beta chains from one sample in a study of blood T cell repertoires in COVID-19. TCRdb's copy holds only in-frame clones and misses some; the assay was immunoSEQ multiplex PCR. The sample includes 100,000 to 150,000 clones, 90% to 95% of them seen just once. The sequenced sample consisted of peripheral blood. These receptors originate from a man between 45 and 60 years old with COVID-19, enrolled during active disease. Each CDR3 is given with its conserved first and last residue.

j_gene: TRBJ1-2
v_gene: TRBV5-1
CDR3aa: CASSLVSGRADGYTF

j_gene: TRBJ2-2
v_gene: TRBV19
CDR3aa: CASSIGVAAPRELFF

j_gene: TRBJ1-1
v_gene: TRBV6-5
CDR3aa: CASTLSVGNTEAFF

j_gene: TRBJ2-2
v_gene: TRBV19
CDR3aa: CASSLRRGTAANTGELFF

j_gene: TRBJ1-6
v_gene: TRBV12-3/TRBV12-4
CDR3aa: CASSFQRSPLHF

j_gene: TRBJ2-4
v_gene: TRBV6-2/TRBV6-3
CDR3aa: CASSYTFQGGAKNIQYF

j_gene: TRBJ1-1
v_gene: TRBV29-1
CDR3aa: CSVVQAGAGTEAFF

j_gene: TRBJ2-2
v_gene: TRBV5-1
CDR3aa: CASSWNRDTGELFF

j_gene: TRBJ1-2
v_gene: TRBV5-1
CDR3aa: CASSLAGGYGYTF

j_gene: TRBJ2-1
v_gene: TRBV6-5
CDR3aa: CASSWRPYNEQFF

j_gene: TRBJ2-1
v_gene: TRBV28
CDR3aa: CASSGSGSSYNEQFF

j_gene: TRBJ1-5
v_gene: TRBV27
CDR3aa: CASSRGGGYSNQPQHF

j_gene: TRBJ2-2
v_gene: TRBV18
CDR3aa: CASSPTWGSNTGELFF

j_gene: TRBJ2-7
v_gene: TRBV27
CDR3aa: CASSSPGQPREQYF

j_gene: TRBJ2-3
v_gene: TRBV19
CDR3aa: CASSPSGARVPDTQYF

j_gene: TRBJ1-5
v_gene: TRBV19
CDR3aa: CASAITRNQPQHF

j_gene: TRBJ2-2
v_gene: TRBV7-8
CDR3aa: CASTERAGGYWGELFF

j_gene: TRBJ2-3
v_gene: TRBV5-1
CDR3aa: CASSPRRGRTDTQYF

j_gene: TRBJ2-2
v_gene: TRBV3-1/TRBV3-2
CDR3aa: CASSQGGNTGELFF

j_gene: TRBJ2-1
v_gene: TRBV6-2/TRBV6-3
CDR3aa: CASSYYTSGVDSYNEQFF

j_gene: TRBJ2-5
v_gene: TRBV19
CDR3aa: CASGTSGSLETQYF

j_gene: TRBJ1-1
v_gene: TRBV9
CDR3aa: CASSVEGSLRQNTEAFF

j_gene: TRBJ2-7
v_gene: TRBV4-1
CDR3aa: CASSQGVAGSYEQYF

j_gene: TRBJ2-3
v_gene: TRBV20-1
CDR3aa: CSASGRDTQYF

j_gene: TRBJ1-1
v_gene: TRBV18
CDR3aa: CASSPGTGRTEAFF

j_gene: TRBJ2-2
v_gene: TRBV30
CDR3aa: CAWGPRDRPTGELFF

j_gene: TRBJ2-1
v_gene: TRBV7-8
CDR3aa: CASSLGGTSGRENEQFF

j_gene: TRBJ1-2
v_gene: TRBV6-4
CDR3aa: CASSDRLSGGYSNYGYTF

j_gene: TRBJ2-1
v_gene: TRBV14
CDR3aa: CASSQGYGTSGSDEQFF

j_gene: TRBJ2-3
v_gene: TRBV28
CDR3aa: CASSFGGGGTDTQYF

j_gene: TRBJ1-4
v_gene: TRBV18
CDR3aa: CASSQSTGDNEKLFF

j_gene: TRBJ1-2
v_gene: TRBV5-5
CDR3aa: CASSLYNRGNGYTF

j_gene: TRBJ1-2
v_gene: TRBV10-3
CDR3aa: CAIRGTGANYGYTF

j_gene: TRBJ2-1
v_gene: TRBV2
CDR3aa: CASSLTSGSWEQFF

j_gene: TRBJ1-2
v_gene: TRBV30
CDR3aa: CAWSRGRDGYTF

j_gene: TRBJ2-2
v_gene: TRBV15
CDR3aa: CATSRYRGTGELFF

j_gene: TRBJ2-3
v_gene: TRBV6-6
CDR3aa: CASSYSRGHTQYF

j_gene: TRBJ2-6
v_gene: TRBV3-1/TRBV3-2
CDR3aa: CASSLRVGANVLTF

j_gene: TRBJ1-4
v_gene: TRBV19
CDR3aa: CASMTTSGSNEKLFF

j_gene: TRBJ2-7
v_gene: TRBV21-1
CDR3aa: CASSKARAGGIQYEQYF

j_gene: TRBJ1-1
v_gene: TRBV10-3
CDR3aa: CAISEWAGGGNTEAFF

j_gene: TRBJ1-1
v_gene: TRBV11-2
CDR3aa: CASSLDPGSTEAFF

j_gene: TRBJ2-3
v_gene: TRBV2
CDR3aa: CASSVADTQYF

j_gene: TRBJ1-1
v_gene: TRBV7-9
CDR3aa: CASSRTGGAGEAFF